These 11 T cell receptor beta chains share one sample of origin, sequenced in a study of T-cell memory formation after mild COVID-19. TCRdb recomputed calls from the 5' RACE reads with MiXCR, one row per CDR3 protein. The sample lists 400,000 to 500,000 distinct CDR3 sequences; around 18% were seen once. Sample: PBMCs or a T cell subset sorted from them (not recorded which). The receptors here all came from an adult woman who had mild COVID-19 (a few samples of this study predate the infection). Cell type and time point are not known.

This clonotype was seen a handful of times. The rearrangement links TRBV7-6 to TRBJ2-1, with D tentatively TRBD1 (6 bases). Trimming took 6 bases from V and 6 from J, leaving 18 bases between them. The CDR3 extends over 15 amino acids. CDR1 is SGHVS, CDR2 FNYEAQ, per germline. This CDR3 reads CASSILAGRGNEQFF. CDR3 sequence (DNA): TGTGCCAGCAGTATCCTCGCGGGCAGGGGCAATGAGCAGTTCTTC.

There are many counts of this clonotype. The rearrangement joins TRBV10-3 to TRBJ2-7; perhaps D is TRBD1 or TRBD2 (5 bases each). Germline CDR1 and CDR2: ENHRY and SYGVKD. The CDR3 runs to 15 residues. With 6 bases removed from V and 3 bases from J, the gap between germline ends came to 18 bases. CDR3 amino acids: CAISGDPSWGYEQYF. CDR3 sequence (DNA): TGTGCCATCAGCGGGGACCCTTCATGGGGCTACGAGCAGTACTTC.

This clonotype was counted ten times or more. This chain connects TRBV5-1 to TRBJ2-5, with D unresolved. Germline V lookup: CDR1 SGHRS, CDR2 YFSETQ. Trimming took 4 bases from V and 2 from J, leaving 12 bases between them. This CDR3 spans 14 amino acids. CDR3 DNA: TGCGCCAGCAGCGGCGGAACGATTCAAGAGACCCAGTACTTC. Protein: CASSGGTIQETQYF.

The rearrangement joins TRBV20-1 to TRBJ1-2; 7 bases are shared with TRBD1. This CDR3 contains 13 residues. Germline V lookup: CDR1 DFQATT, CDR2 SNEGSKA (reference sequence). J was trimmed by 5 bases and V by 6 bases; bases with no gene match: 9. CDR3 nucleotide sequence: TGCAGTGCCCCTCCCGGGACAGATTATGGCTACACCTTC. Residues: CSAPPGTDYGYTF.

The V and J genes are TRBV2 and TRBJ2-6; 10 nucleotides agree with TRBD1. The CDR3 is 18 residues long. Germline V CDR1 and CDR2: SNHLY, FYNNEI. Losses at the gene ends were 7 bases for V and 4 bases for J; bases not matched to a gene: 13. In nucleotides, the CDR3 is TGTGCCAGCACCCTACGACCGGGACAGGGGTACGGGGCCAACGTCCTGACTTTC. It specifies CASTLRPGQGYGANVLTF.

The V and J genes are TRBV9 and TRBJ2-2; 7 nucleotides line up with TRBD1. The V segment lost 0 bases and the J segment 7 bases; nucleotides outside the gene matches: 9. This CDR3 region has 16 residues. Looked up from germline, CDR1 is SGDLS and CDR2 is YYNGEE. The chain's CDR3 is CASSVDNRGRGGELFF. CDR3 nucleotide sequence: TGTGCCAGCAGCGTAGATAACAGGGGTCGAGGCGGGGAGCTGTTTTTT.

The chain joins TRBV14 to TRBJ2-3, with D possibly matching TRBD1 (6 bases). The V gene lost 4 bases and the J gene lost 8 bases, with 16 bases spanning the gap. Germline loops: CDR1 SGHDN, CDR2 FVKESK. The CDR3 has 14 residues. As DNA, the CDR3 is TGTGCCAGCAGCCTTGCACCACAGGGTGGTACGCAGTATTTT. This gives the protein CASSLAPQGGTQYF.

This clonotype has just a few counts. This chain joins TRBV18 and TRBJ1-1, with D uncertain. V dropped 5 bases and J dropped 6 bases, with 16 bases sitting between them. Germline CDR1 and CDR2: KGHSH and LQKENI. The CDR3 has 14 residues. CDR3 nucleotide sequence: TGTGCCAGCTCATCCCTTAGACGGGGAGCTGAAGCTTTCTTT. Its translation is CASSSLRRGAEAFF.

This clonotype has just a few counts. V gene TRBV19 combines with J gene TRBJ1-5; 12 positions agree with TRBD1. This CDR3 has 17 amino acids. Germline trimming cut 5 bases from V and 5 bases from J; bases unmatched to any gene: 10. Germline V CDR1 and CDR2: LNHDA, SQIVND (reference sequence). CDR3 sequence (DNA): TGTGCCAGTAGTCCAGACCCCCGGGACAGGGGGCATCAGCCCCAGCATTTT. It encodes CASSPDPRDRGHQPQHF.

This CDR3 reads CATGTLQGYEQYF. The DNA for the CDR3 is TGTGCCACCGGGACTTTACAGGGCTACGAGCAGTACTTC. The chain recombines TRBV6-5 with TRBJ2-7; D is perhaps TRBD1 or TRBD2 (6 bases each). Germline loops: CDR1 MNHEY, CDR2 SVGAGI. The CDR3 totals 13 residues. V was cut by 10 bases and J by 3 bases, with 16 bases left in between.

The genes are TRBV7-2 and TRBJ2-3; D uncertain. The germline CDR1 and CDR2 sequences are SGHTA and FQGNSA. The CDR3 has 15 residues. The V gene lost 3 bases and the J gene lost 4 bases, with 14 bases spanning the gap. The CDR3 DNA follows: TGTGCCAGCAGCTTTCCCACAAGGGATTCAGATACGCAGTATTTT. Protein sequence: CASSFPTRDSDTQYF.